Each of the 24 T cell receptor beta chains below was sequenced from the same sample in a study of regulatory dendritic cells for organ transplantation. Produced via immunoSEQ multiplex PCR; TCRdb's table is partial and in-frame only. This sample has about 3,500 clones, with roughly three fifths found just once. These TCRs' antigens remain unknown. Allogeneic regulatory or mature dendritic cells were co-cultured for less than 6 days with CFSE-labeled sorted T cells at 1:10. The material sequenced was memory CD8+ T cells from blood cultured with dendritic cells. Subset defined: CD45RO+ memory T cells. All receptors derive from a human donor in good health.

This clone turned up a few times. For the CDR3, the DNA is TGTGCCAGCAGCCAAGATAACAGGGGTTCGGACGAGCAGTACTTC. It codes for CASSQDNRGSDEQYF. The V and J genes are TRBV5-5 and TRBJ2-7; 7 bases align to TRBD1. CDR3 length: 15 amino acids. Germline assignment: CDR1 SGHKS and CDR2 YYEKEE (reference sequence). Germline trimming cut 4 bases from V and 5 bases from J; bases unmatched to any gene: 12. Using reference TRBV5-5 and TRBJ2-7 for the parts outside the CDR3, the full variable domain is DAGVTQSPTHLIKTRGQQVTLRCSPISGHKSVSWYQQVLGQGPQFIFQYYEKEERGRGNFPDRFSARQFPNYSSELNVNALLLGDSALYLCASSQDNRGSDEQYFGPGTRLTVT.

The chain employs TRBV9 and TRBJ2-3; 7 positions agree with TRBD1. V lost 5 bases and J lost 2; bases outside the gene matches: 8. Germline lookup yields CDR1 SGDLS and CDR2 YYNGEE. The CDR3 runs 15 residues. CDR3: CASSTQGSVTDTQYF. CDR3 DNA: TGTGCCAGCAGTACACAGGGGTCGGTCACAGATACGCAGTATTTT.

A few counts support this clone. This chain uses TRBV7-2 with TRBJ2-7; D is possibly TRBD2 (6 bases). The CDR3 is made up of 14 amino acids. V lost 3 bases and J lost 3, with 12 bases in between. CDR1 and CDR2 (germline): SGHTA, FQGNSA. The CDR3 bases are TGTGCCAGCAGCTTCGGTCCGGGGGACTACGAGCAGTACTTC. Protein sequence: CASSFGPGDYEQYF.

V gene TRBV5-5 combines with J gene TRBJ1-4; 7 bases are shared with TRBD1. V was clipped by 4 bases and J by 7 bases; unmatched bases: 10. There are 15 residues in the CDR3. Germline values: CDR1 SGHKS, CDR2 YYEKEE (reference sequence). CDR3 region: CASSGDGTDIEKLFF. CDR3 nucleotide sequence: TGTGCCAGCAGCGGCGACGGGACAGATATTGAAAAACTGTTTTTT.

By share of the sample, this clone is medium-sized. This chain uses TRBV29-1 with TRBJ2-5; 8 nucleotides agree with TRBD1. The germline CDR1 and CDR2 sequences are SQVTM and ANQGSEA. Trimming took 6 bases from V and 5 from J; bases not matched to a gene: 17. CDR3 length: 16 residues. The CDR3, as DNA: TGCAGCGTGAACTGGTGGGACAGGAGATTTGGGGAGACCCAGTACTTC. It encodes CSVNWWDRRFGETQYF.

The chain carries TRBV28 and TRBJ1-6; 8 bases are a match to TRBD1. Germline V gene data show CDR1 as MDHEN and CDR2 as SYDVKM. The CDR3 runs to 15 residues. The V gene end was trimmed by 6 bases and the J gene end by 6 bases; junction bases not matched to a gene: 7. The CDR3 DNA follows: TGTGCCAGCAGGTTACAGGGGGATCGTAATTCACCCCTCCACTTT. It codes for CASRLQGDRNSPLHF.

This clone was seen a handful of times. For the CDR3, the DNA is TGTGCCAGCAGCGTCCCTCTAGCGGGGGAAGAGACCCAGTACTTC. Translated: CASSVPLAGEETQYF. The chain uses TRBV11-1 and TRBJ2-5, with 10 positions matching TRBD2. The junction had 6 bases not matched to a gene; V was cut back by 5 bases and J by 3 bases. The germline V gene encodes CDR1 SGHAT and CDR2 FQDESV (reference sequence). This CDR3 has 15 residues.

This clone has a handful of counts. This rearrangement joins TRBV29-1 to TRBJ1-1; D possibly corresponds to TRBD1 (6 bases). CDR3 length equals 13 residues. V lost 3 bases and J lost 2, with 10 bases in between. Germline V gene data show CDR1 as SQVTM and CDR2 as ANQGSEA. The CDR3 coding sequence is TGCAGCGTTGAGCAGGGGTTTAACACTGAAGCTTTCTTT. Translation: CSVEQGFNTEAFF.

The chain recombines TRBV4-1 with TRBJ2-1, with D unresolved. Trimming cost V 0 bases and J 8 bases, with 14 bases left between them. The CDR3 is 15 amino acids. Per germline, CDR1 MGHRA and CDR2 YSYEKL. As DNA, the CDR3 is TGCGCCAGCAGCCAAGATTATGGTAGTGCCGATGAGCAGTTCTTC. Protein product: CASSQDYGSADEQFF.

The genes are TRBV2 and TRBJ2-2, with 16 bases identical to TRBD2. Germline CDR1 reads SNHLY; CDR2 reads FYNNEI. The CDR3 runs to 19 residues. V trimming: 6 bases; J trimming: 3 bases; junction bases outside the gene matches: 10. CDR3 region: CASSPQGTSGGAHTGELFF. DNA of the CDR3: TGTGCCAGCAGCCCTCAAGGGACTAGCGGGGGGGCGCACACCGGGGAGCTGTTTTTT.

The V call is TRBV5-1, the J call TRBJ2-5, with TRBD1 matching over 11 bases. This CDR3 region has 15 residues. Germline CDR1 is SGHRS and CDR2 is YFSETQ. Trimming at V came to 5 bases and at J to 1 base, leaving 4 bases not matched to a gene. The chain's CDR3 is CASRWTGGFQETQYF. The CDR3 coding sequence is TGCGCCAGCAGGTGGACAGGGGGCTTCCAAGAGACCCAGTACTTC.

By share of the sample, this clone is medium-sized. The CDR3 DNA reads as TGTGCCAGCAGCGTAGAAGGGGAGGAGGGTGAAAAACTGTTTTTT. It is translated as CASSVEGEEGEKLFF. The chain couples TRBV9 to TRBJ1-4; possibly TRBD1 for D (5 bases). The V and J ends lost 0 bases and 7 bases respectively, with 13 bases between them. The germline CDR1 and CDR2 sequences are SGDLS and YYNGEE. This CDR3 has 15 residues.

This sequence joins TRBV5-6 and TRBJ1-1; D perhaps matches TRBD1 (6 bases). The ends were cut back, 4 bases at V and 0 bases at J, with 10 bases in the middle. Germline-derived CDR1 and CDR2 are SGHDT and YYEEEE. This CDR3 contains 14 residues. The DNA for the CDR3 is TGTGCCAGCAGCCGAGAGGGGGTGAACACTGAAGCTTTCTTT. Residues: CASSREGVNTEAFF.

This rearrangement joins TRBV13 to TRBJ2-6, with TRBD1 as a possible D gene (6 bases). CDR1 is PRHDT and CDR2 is FYEKMQ in the germline V gene (reference sequence). Trimming cost V 5 bases and J 2 bases, with 19 bases left between them. The CDR3 sequence is 18 residues long. The CDR3 here is CASSIRRTGTPGANVLTF. The CDR3 DNA reads as TGTGCCAGCAGCATAAGAAGGACGGGGACACCTGGGGCCAACGTCCTGACTTTC.

The V gene is TRBV6-1, the J gene TRBJ1-1; no firm D call. Trimming shortened V by 2 bases and J by 2 bases, and 9 bases separated the two germline ends. Per germline, CDR1 MNHNS and CDR2 SASEGT. The CDR3 is 14 residues long. CDR3 in DNA: TGTGCCAGCAGTGAACTGGGCCGTAACACTGAAGCTTTCTTT. It is translated as CASSELGRNTEAFF.

This rearrangement joins TRBV9 to TRBJ2-5; TRBD2 is a possible D gene (7 bases). The CDR3 spans 16 residues. CDR1 SGDLS and CDR2 YYNGEE come from the germline V gene. V lost 0 bases and J lost 2, with 14 bases in between. The CDR3 nucleotides are TGTGCCAGCAGCGTAGGGGGGGGGCCTCGGCAAGAGACCCAGTACTTC. Its translation: CASSVGGGPRQETQYF.

The chain has TRBV6-5 and TRBJ2-3; 11 bases agree with TRBD2. Trimming removed 5 bases from V and 4 bases from J; junction bases left unmatched: 2. The CDR3 is 14 amino acids. Germline V gives CDR1 MNHEY, CDR2 SVGAGI. CDR3 residues: CASSVAGGPDTQYF. The CDR3 DNA is TGTGCCAGCAGTGTAGCGGGGGGGCCAGATACGCAGTATTTT.

This clone is large in the sample. V is TRBV7-9 and J is TRBJ1-1; D remains ambiguous. The CDR3 covers 12 residues. V was shortened by 2 bases and J by 8 bases, with 9 bases between the two germline ends. Germline CDR1 reads SEHNR; CDR2 reads FQNEAQ (reference sequence). The CDR3 DNA is TGTGCCAGCAGCTTAAACGAGGTAGAAGCTTTCTTT. Translating it yields CASSLNEVEAFF.

The chain couples TRBV4-3 to TRBJ2-2, with 7 bases fitting TRBD2. Germline CDR1 is LGHNA and CDR2 is YSLEER. The CDR3 extends over 16 amino acids. The junction had 10 bases not matched to a gene; V was cut back by 7 bases and J by 2 bases. CDR3 amino acids: CASTLGREINTGELFF. The CDR3 nucleotides are TGCGCCAGCACCCTAGGGAGGGAAATTAACACCGGGGAGCTGTTTTTT.

By proportion, this clone is large. The chain couples TRBV5-6 to TRBJ1-2, with 8 bases identical to TRBD1. Per germline, CDR1 SGHDT and CDR2 YYEEEE. CDR3 size: 15 residues. After removal of 3 bases from V and 4 bases from J, the junction contained 8 bases not matched to a gene. The CDR3 DNA sequence: TGTGCCAGCAGCTCTTGGACAGGGCCAATCTATGGCTACACCTTC. It is translated as CASSSWTGPIYGYTF.

Written as DNA, the CDR3 is TGTGCCAGCAGCGTATACCCGGCTAGCGGGGGAGGGATGGAGACCCAGTACTTC. This sequence encodes CASSVYPASGGGMETQYF. The rearrangement uses TRBV9 and TRBJ2-5; 10 nucleotides match TRBD2. Germline assignment: CDR1 SGDLS and CDR2 YYNGEE. Trimming removed 1 base from V and 5 bases from J; junction bases left unmatched: 14. This CDR3 is built from 18 residues.

By share of the sample, this clone is hyperexpanded. This rearrangement joins TRBV7-9 to TRBJ1-2; TRBD1 matches at 7 bases. Trimming removed 5 bases from V and 3 bases from J; junction bases left unmatched: 18. This CDR3 is built from 18 residues. CDR1 is SEHNR and CDR2 is FQNEAQ in the germline V gene (reference sequence). The CDR3 DNA sequence: TGTGCCAGCAGCCCAACTGACAGGGCGGCCCGGTGGGACTATGGCTACACCTTC. It encodes CASSPTDRAARWDYGYTF.

J is TRBJ2-5 and V is TRBV4-1; D is possibly TRBD1 (6 bases). Trimming cost V 3 bases and J 4 bases, with 15 bases left between them. Germline assignment: CDR1 MGHRA and CDR2 YSYEKL. This CDR3 comprises 15 residues. The chain's CDR3 is CASSQRTGSLETQYF. CDR3 coding DNA: TGCGCCAGCAGCCAGCGAACAGGGAGTTTAGAGACCCAGTACTTC.

The genes are TRBV27 and TRBJ2-5, with D possibly matching TRBD1 (6 bases). V was cut by 4 bases and J by 5 bases, with 20 bases left in between. The CDR3 is 16 amino acids. CDR1 is MNHEY, CDR2 SMNVEV, per germline (reference sequence). The CDR3 region has the DNA TGTGCCAGCAGTTCCCATCCCCGACAGGTAGACGAGACCCAGTACTTC. Amino acid sequence: CASSSHPRQVDETQYF.